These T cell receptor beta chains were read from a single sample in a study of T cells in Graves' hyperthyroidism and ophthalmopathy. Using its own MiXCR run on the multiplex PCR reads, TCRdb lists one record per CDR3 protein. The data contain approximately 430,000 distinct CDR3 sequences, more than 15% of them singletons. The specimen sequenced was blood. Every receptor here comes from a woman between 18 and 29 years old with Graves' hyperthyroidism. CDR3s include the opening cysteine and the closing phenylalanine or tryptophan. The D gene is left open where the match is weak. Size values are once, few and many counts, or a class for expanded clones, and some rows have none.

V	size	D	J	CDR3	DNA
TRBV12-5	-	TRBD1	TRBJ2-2	CASGLPGTGYTGELFF	TGTGCTAGTGGTTTGCCGGGGACAGGGTACACCGGGGAGCTGTTTTTT
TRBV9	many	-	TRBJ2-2	CASSVGLLNTGELFF	TGTGCCAGCAGCGTAGGACTGCTGAACACCGGGGAGCTGTTTTTT
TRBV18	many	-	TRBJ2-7	CASSPRLREQYF	TGTGCCAGCTCACCACGTCTTCGCGAGCAGTACTTC
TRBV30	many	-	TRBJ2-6	CAQSGANVLTF	TGTGCGCAGTCTGGGGCCAACGTCCTGACTTTC
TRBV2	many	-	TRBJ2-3	CASSEALGWPHSLDIDTQYF	TGTGCCAGCAGTGAAGCGCTGGGATGGCCACACTCGTTAGATATAGATACGCAGTATTTT
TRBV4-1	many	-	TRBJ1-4	CASSQDRLLPAREKLFF	TGCGCCAGCAGCCAAGATCGGCTCCTCCCCGCGAGGGAAAAACTGTTTTTT
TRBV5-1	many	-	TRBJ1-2	CASSLGLRDTDSNYGYTF	TGCGCCAGCAGCTTGGGCCTCCGGGACACAGACTCTAACTATGGCTACACCTTC
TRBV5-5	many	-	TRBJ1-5	CASSLGDRQGNQPQHF	TGTGCCAGCAGCCTCGGGGACCGACAGGGCAATCAGCCCCAGCATTTT
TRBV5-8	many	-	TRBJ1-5	CASSLGTGRENQPQHF	TGTGCCAGCAGCTTGGGAACAGGGAGAGAAAATCAGCCCCAGCATTTT
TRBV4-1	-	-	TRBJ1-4	CASSPGDTDNEKLFF	TGCGCCAGCAGCCCCGGAGACACTGATAATGAAAAACTGTTTTTT
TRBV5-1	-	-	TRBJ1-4	CASSLATTNEKLFF	TGCGCCAGCAGCTTGGCGACAACTAATGAAAAACTGTTTTTT
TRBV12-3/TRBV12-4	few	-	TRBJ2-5	CASSLWSGESETQYF	TGTGCCAGCAGTTTATGGTCAGGGGAGTCAGAGACCCAGTACTTC
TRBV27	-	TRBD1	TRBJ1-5	CASSLYEGARGQPQHF	TGTGCCAGCAGTTTATACGAGGGGGCGCGGGGTCAGCCCCAGCATTTT
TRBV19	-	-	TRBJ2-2	CASSIIVRTKSTGELFF	TGTGCCAGTAGTATAATCGTGAGGACGAAAAGCACCGGGGAGCTGTTTTTT
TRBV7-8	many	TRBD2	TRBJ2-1	CASSSRTSGSYNEQFF	TGTGCCAGCAGCTCTAGGACTAGCGGGTCTTACAATGAGCAGTTCTTC
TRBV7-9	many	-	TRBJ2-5	CASSPVEETQYF	TGTGCCAGCAGCCCGGTAGAGGAGACCCAGTACTTC
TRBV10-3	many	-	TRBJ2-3	CAIRSSGTDTQYF	TGTGCCATCAGGTCTAGCGGCACAGATACGCAGTATTTT
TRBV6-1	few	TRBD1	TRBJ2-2	CASSEATGVVGELFF	TGTGCCAGCAGTGAAGCTACAGGGGTTGTCGGGGAGCTGTTTTTT
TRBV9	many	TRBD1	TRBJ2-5	CASSVDWQGVTQYF	TGTGCCAGCAGCGTAGATTGGCAGGGGGTGACCCAGTACTTC
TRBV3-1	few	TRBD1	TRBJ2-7	CASSLRGLGYEQYF	TGTGCCAGCAGCCTGAGGGGGCTGGGCTACGAGCAGTACTTC
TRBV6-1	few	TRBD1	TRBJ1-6	CASREPGQSSYNSPLHF	TGTGCCAGCAGGGAACCGGGACAGAGCTCCTATAATTCACCCCTCCACTTT